This is a list of T cell receptor beta chains from one sample in a study of blood T cells in healthy people across ages. MiXCR, applied by TCRdb to the 5' RACE reads, yields one record per CDR3 protein. Here the sample spans around 710,000 distinct CDR3 sequences, roughly 43% being singletons. Sequenced sample: blood. The origin of the receptors is a woman aged 55-70 years in good health. Both conserved end residues are part of each CDR3. Each record gives: D gene, CDR3 length, clone size, J gene, V gene, CDR3 protein, CDR3 DNA. The D gene is left open where the match is weak. A clone size is listed for some rows: how often the clone was seen (once, few, many), or a class if it is expanded.

>NA|17|once|TRBJ2-3|TRBV5-1
CASSLAFEGAGTDTQYF
TGCGCCAGCAGCTTGGCCTTTGAAGGGGCCGGCACAGATACGCAGTATTTT
>NA|13|many|TRBJ2-1|TRBV12-3/TRBV12-4
CASSSGLYNEQFF
TGTGCCAGCAGCTCTGGACTCTACAATGAGCAGTTCTTC
>TRBD1|14|NA|TRBJ1-5|TRBV20-1
CSARDREVGQPQHF
TGCAGTGCCCGAGACAGGGAAGTCGGTCAGCCCCAGCATTTT
>TRBD2|14|NA|TRBJ2-1|TRBV2
CASRTSEGYNEQFF
TGTGCCAGCAGGACTAGCGAAGGCTACAATGAGCAGTTCTTC
>TRBD1|18|few|TRBJ2-5|TRBV7-9
CASSWLGQALESKETQYF
TGTGCCAGCAGCTGGCTTGGACAGGCCCTTGAATCGAAAGAGACCCAGTACTTC
>NA|13|few|TRBJ1-2|TRBV5-5
CASTPTGLYGYTF
TGTGCCAGCACGCCCACAGGGCTCTATGGCTACACCTTC
>NA|15|NA|TRBJ1-2|TRBV10-3
CAISGGHRTDYGYTF
TGTGCCATCAGTGGGGGACACCGTACCGACTATGGCTACACCTTC
>NA|14|once|TRBJ2-3|TRBV20-1
CSASRQDLTDTQYF
TGCAGTGCCTCCCGACAGGATTTGACAGATACGCAGTATTTT
>NA|13|few|TRBJ2-3|TRBV6-5
CASARASTDTQYF
TGTGCCAGCGCGCGGGCTAGCACAGATACGCAGTATTTT
>TRBD1|19|NA|TRBJ1-6|TRBV3-1
CASSQDWGQGALGGSPLHF
TGTGCCAGCAGCCAAGATTGGGGACAGGGGGCGTTGGGAGGATCACCCCTCCACTTT